This entry features one T cell receptor (beta chain) sequence. The sample is drawn from a study of blood T cell repertoires in COVID-19. As for the study in general: In each case, the material was cDNA or gDNA derived from T cells, B-cell-depleted T cells, or PBMCs.

Per the original methods: Amplified reference gene primers provided the basis for estimating nucleated cell counts. Measured with immunoSEQ multiplex PCR; TCRdb has only the in-frame clones, and not every one. The V and J calls and clone size were taken over from that table, and D and trimming were inferred from the DNA. The data contain about 260,000 clones, over 80% of them singletons. The V end lost 3 bases, the J end lost 3 bases, and 6 bases lay between the germline ends. There are 12 residues in the CDR3. CDR1 is SGHNT and CDR2 is YENEEA in the germline V gene. V is TRBV11-3 and J is TRBJ2-7; D gene uncertain. The receptor was isolated from a woman in her forties who had recovered from COVID-19. Sequencing was performed on peripheral blood. The CDR3 nucleotides read TGTGCCAGCAGCTTCGGTAACTACGAGCAGTACTTC. The encoded protein is CASSFGNYEQYF.